The TCR beta chain under discussion was sequenced for a study of sequential checkpoint blockade in melanoma (dated by TCRdb to about 2019). Looking at the study overall: Using 1:1 randomization, the trial assigned patients either to first-line nivolumab followed by ipilimumab (arm A) or to ipilimumab followed by nivolumab (arm B). Maintenance nivolumab was given following each of the two trial sequences.

The treatment or condition label, as the study defines it: randomized to nivolumab then ipilimumab (arm A) or the reverse (arm B). None of the patients in the trial had previously been given DNA-damaging chemotherapy. A FACS Aria II flow cytometer was used to sort live CD3+CD8+ cells that were negative for CD19 and CD56 from thawed PBMCs. Samples came from patients with melanoma in CheckMate 064, a randomized, open-label phase II trial of sequential checkpoint blockade. Peripheral blood mononuclear cells were collected by leukapheresis, purified with Ficoll-Paque, and frozen in human serum with around 10% DMSO. Purity of sorted blood CD3+CD8+ cells was verified at >95% immediately after sorting, followed by DNA extraction. Regarding this clone: What this receptor recognizes is not known. No base quality information exists; no much larger clone differs at one position.

The CDR3 has 15 amino acids, counting the end cysteine and phenylalanine. Only the CDR3 region is kept as DNA, spanning 45 bases read in frame from base 1. The germline V gene (reference sequence) supplies CDR1 LNHDA and CDR2 SQIVND. V is pared back by 4 bases and J by 7 bases, with 19 bases lying between the germline termini. The immunoSEQ Assay was used to immunosequence TCRbeta CDR3 regions from genomic DNA. Before high-throughput sequencing, genomic DNA was amplified using bias-controlled multiplex PCR. For the original study's pipeline: To quantify the absolute abundance of each unique TCRbeta CDR3 region, the sequences were collapsed and filtered. Clonality was defined as 1 minus Pielou's evenness and was calculated using productive rearrangements only. Clones with significantly greater frequencies in on-treatment versus baseline samples were identified using a previously published method. This is the immuneACCESS table as TCRdb keeps it, with only in-frame sequences that have V and J called. A part of the clones is gone; compared with another copy, unresolved V genes explain less than half, and the rest is unexplained. V and J calls and clone size come straight from that table; D and trimming were deduced from the DNA. The sample table records several thousand clones; around 71% of these occur just once. Of the sample, around 24% is held by the ten largest clones.

General study outcomes and caveats: The model for predicting response that combines TCR metrics with mutation burden needs to be validated in larger, independent patient cohorts.

The rearranged segments are TRBV19 and TRBJ1-1, with no D gene named confidently. This specimen was CD8+ T cells sorted from blood (inferred from file names), taken from a patient given nivolumab and ipilimumab in sequence. The clonotype comes from a human donor with melanoma. The CDR3 reads CASSTNRVPFIEAFF. Read as DNA, the sequence is TGTGCCAGTAGTACCAACCGGGTCCCATTTATTGAAGCTTTCTTT.